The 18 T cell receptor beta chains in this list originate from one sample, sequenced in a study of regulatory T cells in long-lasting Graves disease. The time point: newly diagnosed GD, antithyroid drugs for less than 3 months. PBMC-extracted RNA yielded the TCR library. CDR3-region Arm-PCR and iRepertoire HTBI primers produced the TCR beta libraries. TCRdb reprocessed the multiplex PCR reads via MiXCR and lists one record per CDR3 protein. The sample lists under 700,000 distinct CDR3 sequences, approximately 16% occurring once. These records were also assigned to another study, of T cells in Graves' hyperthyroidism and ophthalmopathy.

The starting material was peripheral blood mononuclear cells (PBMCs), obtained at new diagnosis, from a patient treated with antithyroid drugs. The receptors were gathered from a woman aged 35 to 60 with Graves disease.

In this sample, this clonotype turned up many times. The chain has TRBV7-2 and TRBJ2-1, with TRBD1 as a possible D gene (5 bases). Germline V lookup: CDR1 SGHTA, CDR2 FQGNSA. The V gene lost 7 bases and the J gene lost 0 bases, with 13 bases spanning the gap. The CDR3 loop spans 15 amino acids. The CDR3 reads CASNPGHVSYNEQFF. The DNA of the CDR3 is TGTGCCAGCAACCCAGGACACGTCTCCTACAATGAGCAGTTCTTC.

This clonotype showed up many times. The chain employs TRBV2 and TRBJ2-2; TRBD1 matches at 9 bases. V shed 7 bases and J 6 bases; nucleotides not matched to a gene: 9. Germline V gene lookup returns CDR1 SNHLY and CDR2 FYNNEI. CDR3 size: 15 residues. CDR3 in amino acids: CASKGQGISAGELFF. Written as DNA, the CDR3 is TGTGCCAGCAAGGGACAGGGAATCTCGGCCGGGGAGCTGTTTTTT. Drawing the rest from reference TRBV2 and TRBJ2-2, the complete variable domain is EPEVTQTPSHQVTQMGQEVILRCVPISNHLYFYWYRQILGQKVEFLVSFYNNEISEKSEIFDDQFSVERPDGSNFTLKIRSTKLEDSAMYFCASKGQGISAGELFFGEGSRLTVL.

The CDR3 nucleotides read TGTGCCAGCAGGGGGGGGGCCGGGGAGCTGTTTTTT. This gives the protein CASRGGAGELFF. The chain recombines TRBV6-1 with TRBJ2-2, with 7 bases lining up with TRBD2. Germline CDR1 and CDR2: MNHNS and SASEGT. J was trimmed by 6 bases and V by 6 bases; bases with no gene match: 1. The CDR3 contains 12 residues.

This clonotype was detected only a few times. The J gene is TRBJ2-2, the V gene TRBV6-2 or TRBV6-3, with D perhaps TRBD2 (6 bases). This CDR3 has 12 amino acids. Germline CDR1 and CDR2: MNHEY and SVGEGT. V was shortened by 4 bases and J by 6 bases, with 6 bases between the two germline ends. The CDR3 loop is CASSWRAGELFF. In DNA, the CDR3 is TGTGCCAGCAGTTGGAGGGCCGGGGAGCTGTTTTTT.

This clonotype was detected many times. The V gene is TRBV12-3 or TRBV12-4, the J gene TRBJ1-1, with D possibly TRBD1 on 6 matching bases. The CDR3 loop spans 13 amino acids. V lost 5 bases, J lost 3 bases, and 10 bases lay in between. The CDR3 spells CASSIQGYTEAFF. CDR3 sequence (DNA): TGTGCCAGCAGTATACAGGGTTACACTGAAGCTTTCTTT.

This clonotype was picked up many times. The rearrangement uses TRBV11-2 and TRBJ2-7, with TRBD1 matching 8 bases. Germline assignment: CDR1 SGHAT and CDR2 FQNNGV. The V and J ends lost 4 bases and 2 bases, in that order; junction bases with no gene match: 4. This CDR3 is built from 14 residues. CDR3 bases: TGTGCCAGCAGCTCGACAGGGGTGGCCTACGAGCAGTACTTC. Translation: CASSSTGVAYEQYF.

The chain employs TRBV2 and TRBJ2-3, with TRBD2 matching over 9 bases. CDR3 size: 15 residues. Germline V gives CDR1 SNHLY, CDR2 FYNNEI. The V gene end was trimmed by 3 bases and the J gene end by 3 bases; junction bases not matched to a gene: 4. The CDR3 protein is CASSDDSGGTDTQYF. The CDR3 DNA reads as TGTGCCAGCAGTGACGATAGCGGGGGTACAGATACGCAGTATTTT.

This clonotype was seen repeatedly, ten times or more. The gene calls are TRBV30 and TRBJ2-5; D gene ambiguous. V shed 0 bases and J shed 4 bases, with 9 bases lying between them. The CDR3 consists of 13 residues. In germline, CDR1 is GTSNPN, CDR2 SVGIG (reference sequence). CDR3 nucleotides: TGTGCCTGGAGTGTACGATTAGGAGAGACCCAGTACTTC. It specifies CAWSVRLGETQYF.

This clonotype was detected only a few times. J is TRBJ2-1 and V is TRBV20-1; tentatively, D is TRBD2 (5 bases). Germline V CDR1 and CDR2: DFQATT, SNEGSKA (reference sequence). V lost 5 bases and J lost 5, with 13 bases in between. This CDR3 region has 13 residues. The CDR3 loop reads CSALSGWNNEQFF. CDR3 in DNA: TGCAGTGCTCTATCGGGGTGGAACAATGAGCAGTTCTTC.

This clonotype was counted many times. The CDR3 loop is CASSGTFSGNTIYF. In DNA form, the CDR3 reads TGTGCCAGCAGTGGGACGTTCTCCGGAAACACCATATATTTT. This chain uses TRBV28 with TRBJ1-3; possibly TRBD1 for D (5 bases). The V gene's germline CDR1 is MDHEN and CDR2 SYDVKM. V lost 5 bases and J lost 4, with 12 bases in between. The CDR3 has 14 amino acids.

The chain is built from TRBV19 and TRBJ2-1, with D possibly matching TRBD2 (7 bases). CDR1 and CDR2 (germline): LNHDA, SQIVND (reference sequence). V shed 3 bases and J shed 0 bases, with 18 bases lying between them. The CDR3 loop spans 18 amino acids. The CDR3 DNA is TGTGCCAGTAGTATCTGGGGGGGCAGTTCTAGCTCCTACAATGAGCAGTTCTTC. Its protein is CASSIWGGSSSSYNEQFF.

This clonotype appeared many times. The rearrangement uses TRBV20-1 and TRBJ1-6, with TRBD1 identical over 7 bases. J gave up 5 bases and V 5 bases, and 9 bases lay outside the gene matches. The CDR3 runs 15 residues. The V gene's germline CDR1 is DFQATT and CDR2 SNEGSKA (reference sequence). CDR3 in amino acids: CSASPTGTNNSPLHF. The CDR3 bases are TGCAGTGCTTCTCCGACAGGGACTAATAATTCACCCCTCCACTTT.

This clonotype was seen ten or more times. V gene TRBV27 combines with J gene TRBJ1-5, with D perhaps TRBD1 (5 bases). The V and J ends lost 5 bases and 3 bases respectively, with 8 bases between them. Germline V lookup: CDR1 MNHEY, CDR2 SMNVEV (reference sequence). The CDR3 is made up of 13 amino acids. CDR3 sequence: CASSDSYNQPQHF. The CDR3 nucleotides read TGTGCCAGCAGTGACAGTTACAATCAGCCCCAGCATTTT.

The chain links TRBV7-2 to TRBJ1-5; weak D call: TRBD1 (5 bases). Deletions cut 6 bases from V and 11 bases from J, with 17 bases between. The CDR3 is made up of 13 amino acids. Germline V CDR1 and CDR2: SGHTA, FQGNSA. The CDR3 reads CASSSTGSVAQHF. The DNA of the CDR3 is TGTGCCAGCAGTTCCACAGGTTCTGTGGCCCAGCATTTT.

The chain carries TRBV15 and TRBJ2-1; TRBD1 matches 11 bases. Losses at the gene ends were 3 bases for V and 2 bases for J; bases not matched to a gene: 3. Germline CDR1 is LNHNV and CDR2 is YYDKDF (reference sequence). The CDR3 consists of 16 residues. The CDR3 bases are TGTGCCACCAGCAGCCCGGGACAGGGGGCCTACAATGAGCAGTTCTTC. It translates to CATSSPGQGAYNEQFF.

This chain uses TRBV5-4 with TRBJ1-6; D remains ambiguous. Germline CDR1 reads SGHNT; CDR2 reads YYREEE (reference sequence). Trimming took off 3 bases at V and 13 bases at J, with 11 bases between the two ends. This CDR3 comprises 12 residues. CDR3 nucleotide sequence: TGTGCCAGCAGCTCACCCTTGTCCCCCCTCCACTTT. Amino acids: CASSSPLSPLHF.

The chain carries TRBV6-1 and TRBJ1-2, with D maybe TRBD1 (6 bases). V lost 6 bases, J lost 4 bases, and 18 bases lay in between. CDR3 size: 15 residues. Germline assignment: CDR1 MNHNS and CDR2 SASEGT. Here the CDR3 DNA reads TGTGCCAGCAGCCCCAAAATGGGGGCAGGCTATGGCTACACCTTC. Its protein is CASSPKMGAGYGYTF.

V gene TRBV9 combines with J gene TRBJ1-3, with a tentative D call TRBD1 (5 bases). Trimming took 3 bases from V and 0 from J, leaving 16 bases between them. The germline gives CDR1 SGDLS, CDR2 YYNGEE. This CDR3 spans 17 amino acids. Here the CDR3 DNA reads TGTGCCAGCAGCGGTTTAGCAGGGATGCTCTCTGGAAACACCATATATTTT. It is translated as CASSGLAGMLSGNTIYF.